This T cell receptor (beta chain) was captured by sequencing in a study of T cell repertoires in cytomegalovirus infection. TCRdb fed the reads into MiXCR, producing one record per CDR3 protein. The sample consists of roughly 500,000 distinct CDR3 sequences, 33% of them appearing once. As to this clonotype: Its antigen is not known.

Study-level points and caveats: What dominated the ex vivo response were HLA-C-restricted CMV-specific TCR beta clonotypes.

The CDR3 length is 16 residues. The V segment lost 4 bases and the J segment 1 base; nucleotides outside the gene matches: 2. CDR1 and CDR2 (germline): SGHDT, YYEEEE. This clonotype was sampled from a human donor in good health (CMV status not recorded). Some clones in this sample may be carry-over from other donors' samples. Sequences were derived from cultured PBMCs, sampled from culture after CMV antigen stimulation. The chain combines TRBV5-6 with TRBJ2-5, with TRBD2 matching 15 bases. CDR3 DNA: TGTGCCAGCAGCGGACTAGCGGGAGGGTTCCAAGAGACCCAGTACTTC. Residues: CASSGLAGGFQETQYF.